The 31 T cell receptor beta chains in this list originate from one sample, sequenced in a study of Graves' ophthalmopathy and Graves' hyperthyroidism. The sequenced template was RNA, covering the TCR beta CDR3 region. First-round RT-PCR used HTBI primers; second-round multiplex PCR followed. TCRdb analysed the multiplex PCR reads with MiXCR anew, one entry per CDR3 protein. The sample consists of 450,000 to 600,000 distinct CDR3 sequences, 35% to 45% of them appearing once. The specimen was peripheral blood or thyroid tissue (not recorded which). The receptors shown here come from an adult man with Graves' hyperthyroidism.

V and J are TRBV11-1 and TRBJ2-5; D perhaps matches TRBD1 (6 bases). This CDR3 contains 13 residues. Germline values: CDR1 SGHAT, CDR2 FQDESV (reference sequence). Between the trimmed V and J ends, which lost 6 bases and 2 bases, there was a span of 10 bases. The CDR3 sequence: CASRSDSQETQYF. The CDR3 DNA follows: TGTGCCAGCAGATCGGACAGTCAAGAGACCCAGTACTTC.

This chain links TRBV24-1 with TRBJ2-3; TRBD1 agrees at 8 bases. The CDR3 is 18 residues long. V shed 1 base, J shed 3 bases, and the junction held 11 bases outside the gene matches. Germline V lookup: CDR1 KGHDR, CDR2 SFDVKD. The CDR3 spells CATSDFGQGGKTTDTQYF. The DNA for the CDR3 is TGTGCCACCAGTGATTTCGGACAGGGTGGGAAGACAACAGATACGCAGTATTTT.

The chain employs TRBV2 and TRBJ1-5, with a weak D call TRBD1 (5 bases). Germline assignment: CDR1 SNHLY and CDR2 FYNNEI. The V gene lost 3 bases and the J gene lost 2 bases, with 11 bases spanning the gap. The CDR3 loop spans 15 amino acids. The CDR3 coding sequence is TGTGCCAGCAGTGAGTTTGGGGGAGGCAATCAGCCCCAGCATTTT. Translated: CASSEFGGGNQPQHF. The variable domain in full, completed from reference TRBV2 and TRBJ1-5, reads EPEVTQTPSHQVTQMGQEVILRCVPISNHLYFYWYRQILGQKVEFLVSFYNNEISEKSEIFDDQFSVERPDGSNFTLKIRSTKLEDSAMYFCASSEFGGGNQPQHFGDGTRLSIL.

The rearrangement joins TRBV24-1 to TRBJ2-1; D tentatively fits TRBD1 or TRBD2 (6 bases each). CDR1 and CDR2 from the germline V gene are KGHDR and SFDVKD. CDR3 size: 16 residues. V was cut by 3 bases and J by 4 bases, with 15 bases left in between. For the CDR3, the DNA is TGTGCCACCAGTGATCCCCACGGGGGCGGGTACAATGAGCAGTTCTTC. Its protein product is CATSDPHGGGYNEQFF.

Many counts were recorded for this clonotype. The V call is TRBV6-5, the J call TRBJ2-7; TRBD1 or TRBD2 may be the D gene (5 bases each). V lost 2 bases and J 3 bases, leaving 8 bases between the germline ends. Germline CDR1 and CDR2: MNHEY and SVGAGI. The CDR3 runs 13 residues. The CDR3 sequence is CASSYGTDYEQYF. CDR3 sequence (DNA): TGTGCCAGCAGTTACGGGACGGACTACGAGCAGTACTTC.

As concerns this clonotype: One base away lies a much larger clone, so this may be a sequencing read error. This chain uses TRBV19 with TRBJ2-7, with D hard to call. The length of the CDR3 is 14 residues. Looked up from germline, CDR1 is LNHDA and CDR2 is SQIVND (reference sequence). Here the CDR3 reads CAGSIKDASYEQYF. CDR3 nucleotide sequence: TGTGCCGGTAGTATTAAGGACGCATCCTACGAGCAGTACTTC.

The chain links TRBV20-1 to TRBJ1-2; D perhaps matches TRBD1 (6 bases). Germline CDR1 is DFQATT and CDR2 is SNEGSKA (reference sequence). The V end lost 1 base, the J end lost 13 bases, and 16 bases lay between the germline ends. The CDR3 totals 12 residues. The CDR3 DNA reads TGCAGTGCTAGAGTATCTGACAGGAGGATCACCTTC. Translating it yields CSARVSDRRITF.

The rearrangement links TRBV7-8 to TRBJ2-5, with D maybe TRBD1 (7 bases). The CDR3 loop spans 15 amino acids. Germline CDR1 SGHVS, CDR2 FQNEAQ. Trimming stripped 3 bases from V and 11 bases from J, with 22 bases between. The CDR3 nucleotides are TGTGCCAGCAGCTTCCGGGAGACAGGGTACAATGAGCAGTACTTC. Amino acids: CASSFRETGYNEQYF.

This clonotype was seen more than once but under ten times. The chain is built from TRBV12-3 or TRBV12-4 and TRBJ1-1; D gene ambiguous. The CDR3 totals 14 residues. Trimming pared 3 bases from V and 3 bases from J, leaving 11 bases between. This CDR3 reads CASSFDLGDTEAFF. Written as DNA, the CDR3 is TGTGCCAGCAGTTTCGACCTTGGAGACACTGAAGCTTTCTTT.

The chain has TRBV15 and TRBJ2-7; possible D gene TRBD1, 6 bases. The end of the DNA aligns better with TRBJ2-5, so the J call may be wrong. The CDR3 covers 15 residues. Germline V gives CDR1 LNHNV, CDR2 YYDKDF (reference sequence). The CDR3 protein is CATSRDLAGVETQYF. The CDR3 bases are TGTGCCACCAGCAGAGATTTGGCAGGGGTGGAGACCCAGTACTTC.

This clonotype appeared many times. The chain employs TRBV9 and TRBJ1-3; D not resolved. The germline V gene has CDR1 SGDLS and CDR2 YYNGEE. The V end was cut by 0 bases, the J end by 6 bases, with 10 bases between. The CDR3 is made up of 14 amino acids. Here the CDR3 DNA reads TGTGCCAGCAGCGTAGGTGATGAAGAAAACACCATATATTTT. Residues: CASSVGDEENTIYF.

CDR3 in DNA: TGTGCCAGCAGCGAGGGACAGGAGTACGAGCAGTACTTC. Its protein product is CASSEGQEYEQYF. The J gene is TRBJ2-7, the V gene TRBV7-9, with TRBD1 matching 8 bases. This CDR3 has 13 residues. Germline V lookup: CDR1 SEHNR, CDR2 FQNEAQ (reference sequence). V lost 5 bases, J lost 4 bases, and 4 bases stayed unmatched.

The chain uses TRBV6-1 and TRBJ1-1; a possible D gene is TRBD1 (6 bases). The germline V gene encodes CDR1 MNHNS and CDR2 SASEGT. V gave up 7 bases and J gave up 4 bases, with 28 bases separating them. There are 18 residues in the CDR3. This CDR3 reads CASIGGQSYSFGGTEAFF. CDR3 DNA: TGTGCCAGCATAGGAGGACAGTCCTACTCCTTTGGGGGCACTGAAGCTTTCTTT.

This clonotype was counted only a few times. J is TRBJ1-1 and V is TRBV5-1; 9 positions agree with TRBD1. With V trimmed by 4 bases and J by 5 bases, 9 bases remained unmatched. The germline CDR1 and CDR2 sequences are SGHRS and YFSETQ. CDR3 size: 15 residues. In nucleotides, the CDR3 is TGCGCCAGCAGCGTCTCCGGGACAGGGAAGACTGAAGCTTTCTTT. Its protein product is CASSVSGTGKTEAFF. The entire variable domain, with the rest obtained from reference TRBV5-1 and TRBJ1-1, is as follows: KAGVTQTPRYLIKTRGQQVTLSCSPISGHRSVSWYQQTPGQGLQFLFEYFSETQRNKGNFPGRFSGRQFSNSRSEMNVSTLELGDSALYLCASSVSGTGKTEAFFGQGTRLTVV.

This clonotype was detected ten times or more. The genes are TRBV29-1 and TRBJ2-7; D possibly uses TRBD1 or TRBD2 (7 bases each). With 1 base removed from V and 5 bases from J, the gap between germline ends came to 18 bases. The CDR3 covers 15 residues. The germline V gene encodes CDR1 SQVTM and CDR2 ANQGSEA. CDR3 region: CSVEVRSRGGDEQYF. CDR3 DNA: TGCAGCGTTGAAGTGCGGTCCAGGGGGGGAGACGAGCAGTACTTC.

This clonotype was seen a few times. The chain recombines TRBV30 with TRBJ1-1; 7 bases match TRBD1. Germline values: CDR1 GTSNPN, CDR2 SVGIG (reference sequence). V lost 0 bases and J lost 5; bases outside the gene matches: 3. This CDR3 is built from 13 residues. Written as DNA, the CDR3 is TGTGCCTGGAGTGTAGACAGGGAAACTGAAGCTTTCTTT. Translation gives CAWSVDRETEAFF.

In its sample, this clonotype was seen many times. The CDR3 nucleotides are TGCAGTGCTAGAGATAGTACGGAGAAACCACTTAATTCACCCCTCCACTTT. This translates into CSARDSTEKPLNSPLHF. V usage is TRBV20-1 and J usage is TRBJ1-6; D is uncertain. CDR3 size: 17 residues. V lost 0 bases, J lost 6 bases, and 18 bases lay in between. The V gene's germline CDR1 is DFQATT and CDR2 SNEGSKA (reference sequence).

The sample holds a few counts of this clonotype. The V gene is TRBV7-9, the J gene TRBJ1-2; 7 bases line up with TRBD1. Germline CDR1 and CDR2: SEHNR and FQNEAQ (reference sequence). The CDR3 loop spans 15 amino acids. V dropped 4 bases and J dropped 2; count of bases not matched to a gene: 7. The CDR3 here is CASSSINRGNYGYTF. CDR3 sequence (DNA): TGTGCCAGCAGCTCAATTAACAGGGGCAACTATGGCTACACCTTC.

V and J are TRBV7-2 and TRBJ2-5, with 9 bases matching TRBD1. TRBJ2-1 explains the end of the DNA better; the J call may be wrong. CDR3 length: 15 amino acids. Germline V gene sequence: CDR1 SGHTA, CDR2 FQGNSA. DNA for the CDR3: TGTGCCAGCAGCAGGACACAGGGGGCGGTTCATGAGCAGTTCTTC. Amino acids: CASSRTQGAVHEQFF.

This clonotype was found many times. The rearrangement links TRBV24-1 to TRBJ2-5; D call uncertain. The CDR3 consists of 13 residues. Germline V gives CDR1 KGHDR, CDR2 SFDVKD. V was pared by 0 bases and J by 3 bases, with 4 bases between. The CDR3 nucleotides are TGTGCCACCAGTGATTTGGCGAAAGAGACCCAGTACTTC. Translated, it gives CATSDLAKETQYF.

In regard to this clonotype: The junction differs from germline at one of its ends, possibly a read error. This CDR3 reads CSAGDGTSGRVGFYNEQFF. CDR3 bases: TGCAGTGCTGGAGATGGGACTAGCGGGCGGGTCGGTTTCTACAATGAGCAGTTCTTC. This sequence joins TRBV20-1 and TRBJ2-1; 12 nucleotides match TRBD2. The CDR3 sequence is 19 residues long. The V gene's germline CDR1 is DFQATT and CDR2 SNEGSKA (reference sequence).

This clonotype occurred a few times. This chain links TRBV30 with TRBJ1-4, with TRBD1 identical over 8 bases. The CDR3 sequence is 12 residues long. CDR1 GTSNPN and CDR2 SVGIG come from the germline V gene (reference sequence). The V gene end was trimmed by 3 bases and the J gene end by 8 bases; junction bases not matched to a gene: 2. CDR3 sequence reads: CAWSGTGEKLFF. The CDR3 coding sequence is TGTGCCTGGAGCGGGACAGGAGAAAAACTGTTTTTT.

The table lists this clonotype with a count of one. The CDR3 carries no conserved terminal phenylalanine or tryptophan, so it likely arises from a read error. V and J are TRBV9 and TRBJ1-1; 9 bases are shared with TRBD1. The CDR3 loop spans 15 amino acids. J lost 11 bases, V lost 4 bases, and 15 bases had no gene match. In germline, CDR1 is SGDLS, CDR2 YYNGEE. CDR3 nucleotide sequence: TGTGCCAGCAGCCCACCGGAGGGGACAGGGTTTGCGGCTTTCTGT. Protein sequence: CASSPPEGTGFAAFC.

This clonotype was detected ten times or more. The chain combines TRBV7-8 with TRBJ1-4; a possible D gene is TRBD1 (5 bases). V dropped 3 bases and J dropped 3 bases, with 8 bases sitting between them. Germline V gene data show CDR1 as SGHVS and CDR2 as FQNEAQ. The CDR3 runs 14 residues. The CDR3 protein is CASSFQGPNEKLFF. The CDR3 coding sequence is TGTGCCAGCAGCTTTCAGGGTCCTAATGAAAAACTGTTTTTT.

The V call is TRBV18, the J call TRBJ1-2; D unresolved. CDR1 and CDR2 (germline): KGHSH, LQKENI. The CDR3 length is 12 residues. With 5 bases removed from V and 7 bases from J, the gap between germline ends came to 11 bases. The CDR3 bases are TGTGCCAGCTCAAGATCGAATGTTGGCTACACCTTC. This gives the protein CASSRSNVGYTF.

This clonotype was detected many times. The rearrangement uses TRBV4-1 and TRBJ1-1, with 7 bases aligning to TRBD1. The trim removed 1 base at V and 1 base at J, leaving 6 bases unmatched. The CDR3 runs 16 residues. The germline V gene has CDR1 MGHRA and CDR2 YSYEKL. CDR3 nucleotides: TGCGCCAGCAGCCAAGCACGGGACAGAAGGAACACTGAAGCTTTCTTT. Protein product: CASSQARDRRNTEAFF.

This chain joins TRBV10-3 and TRBJ2-5; TRBD1 aligns across 9 bases. Per germline, CDR1 ENHRY and CDR2 SYGVKD. The length of the CDR3 is 15 residues. V was pared by 5 bases and J by 2 bases, with 6 bases of the junction left unmatched. CDR3 nucleotide sequence: TGTGCCATCAGTACGGACAGGGGACAACAAGAGACCCAGTACTTC. Its translation is CAISTDRGQQETQYF.

The V call is TRBV6-1, the J call TRBJ2-7; 8 nucleotides line up with TRBD1. Trimming cost V 2 bases and J 5 bases; bases outside gene matches: 5. This CDR3 has 14 amino acids. Germline CDR1 MNHNS, CDR2 SASEGT. The CDR3 here is CASSEQGAQDEQYF. In nucleotides, the CDR3 is TGTGCCAGCAGTGAACAGGGGGCTCAGGACGAGCAGTACTTC.

Many counts were recorded for this clonotype. J is TRBJ1-1 and V is TRBV12-3 or TRBV12-4, with D perhaps TRBD1 (5 bases). V was clipped by 7 bases and J by 5 bases, with 20 bases between them. The CDR3 has 15 amino acids. CDR3 in amino acids: CASTEGVGFGTEAFF. CDR3 DNA sequence: TGTGCCAGCACCGAAGGGGTCGGATTCGGGACTGAAGCTTTCTTT.

In its sample, this clonotype was seen many times. This chain uses TRBV10-3 with TRBJ2-7; D is possibly TRBD1 or TRBD2 (5 bases each). The ends were cut back, 4 bases at V and 4 bases at J, with 17 bases in the middle. The CDR3 has 15 residues. Germline CDR1 and CDR2: ENHRY and SYGVKD. CDR3 sequence: CAISGFDSREYEQYF. The CDR3 DNA is TGTGCCATCAGTGGTTTTGATTCCAGGGAGTACGAGCAGTACTTC.

This clonotype occurred many times. The gene calls are TRBV12-3 or TRBV12-4 and TRBJ1-5; 8 bases map to TRBD1. The CDR3 loop spans 16 amino acids. The junction had 11 bases not matched to a gene; V was cut back by 5 bases and J by 5 bases. The DNA for the CDR3 is TGTGCCAGCAGTCTAGAGACAGGGGTGGATCATCAGCCCCAGCATTTT. Encoded protein: CASSLETGVDHQPQHF.